What follows describes a single TCR beta chain. Original methodology: Estimated nucleated cell counts came from reference gene primer amplification. Some clones are missing from TCRdb's copy, which holds only in-frame ones; the method was immunoSEQ multiplex PCR. That table supplies the V and J calls and clone size; D and trimming were determined from the DNA. The sample consists of about 170,000 clones, around 81% of them appearing once. The entry originates in a study of blood T cell repertoires in COVID-19. Overall study context: There were acute and convalescent COVID-19 samples, and they came from the United States, Italy and Spain.

The V and J ends lost 4 bases and 3 bases respectively, with 10 bases between them. Germline assignment: CDR1 LNHDA and CDR2 SQIVND (reference sequence). This CDR3 contains 13 residues. The clonotype comes from a man between 70 and 80 years old with active or convalescent COVID-19. The V gene is TRBV19, the J gene TRBJ2-7, with a weak D call TRBD1 (5 bases). The sequencing input was peripheral blood. The CDR3 sequence: CASSKTAFYEQYF. The CDR3 DNA follows: TGTGCCAGTAGTAAGACAGCCTTCTACGAGCAGTACTTC.